This is a list of T cell receptor beta chains from one sample in a study of CD8 T cells in Susac syndrome. Each CDR3 protein gets one entry after TCRdb re-called the immunoSEQ multiplex PCR reads with MiXCR. The sample contains hundreds of thousands of distinct CDR3 sequences, 93% of which appear only once. The sequenced material came from CD4+ T cells from PBMCs. All receptors come from a human donor with multiple sclerosis. Both conserved end residues are part of each CDR3. The D gene is left open where the match is weak. Size tells how often a clone was seen (once, few, many) or the class of an expanded clone, and some rows leave it out.

>-|TRBV30|-|TRBJ2-1
CAWIPGPFF
TGTGCCTGGATACCGGGGCCGTTCTTC
>-|TRBV20-1|-|TRBJ1-5
CSARAVGQPQHF
TGCAGTGCTCGCGCTGTCGGTCAGCCCCAGCATTTT
>-|TRBV28|-|TRBJ2-1
CASSVLPGNYNEQFF
TGTGCCAGCAGTGTCCTTCCGGGAAACTACAATGAGCAGTTCTTC
>-|TRBV29-1|-|TRBJ1-2
CSVFSGANYGYTF
TGCAGCGTTTTCTCAGGGGCTAACTATGGCTACACCTTC
>few|TRBV7-9|-|TRBJ2-5
CASSLEGSGQETQYF
TGTGCCAGCAGCTTAGAGGGTAGCGGCCAAGAGACCCAGTACTTC
>-|TRBV6-5|-|TRBJ1-1
CASSYDLVGGAFF
TGTGCCAGCAGTTACGATCTCGTTGGAGGAGCTTTCTTT
>-|TRBV3-1|-|TRBJ2-3
CASSLLLTDTQYF
TGTGCCAGCAGCCTCCTCCTCACAGATACGCAGTATTTT
>once|TRBV6-1|TRBD1|TRBJ2-2
CASSDSPGQVLFF
TGTGCCAGCAGTGATTCCCCGGGACAGGTGCTGTTTTTT
>-|TRBV7-2|-|TRBJ2-6
CASSLASSLSGANVLTF
TGTGCCAGCAGCTTAGCATCGTCCCTCTCTGGGGCCAACGTCCTGACTTTC
>-|TRBV7-2|-|TRBJ1-2
CASSPPGVAGYTF
TGTGCCAGCAGCCCCCCGGGGGTCGCGGGCTACACCTTC
>-|TRBV20-1|TRBD1|TRBJ1-2
CSAALGQTYGYTF
TGCAGTGCCGCCCTGGGACAGACCTATGGCTACACCTTC
>-|TRBV18|-|TRBJ1-6
CASSPASQLNNSPLHF
TGTGCCAGCTCACCAGCTTCCCAGTTAAATAATTCACCCCTCCACTTT
>-|TRBV6-1|-|TRBJ1-5
CVAAANNQPQHF
TGTGTCGCAGCCGCCAACAATCAGCCCCAGCATTTT
>once|TRBV4-1|TRBD1|TRBJ1-4
CASSWTGGVEKLFF
TGCGCCAGCAGTTGGACAGGGGGCGTAGAAAAACTGTTTTTT
>-|TRBV6-1|-|TRBJ2-3
CASSDDSTDTQYF
TGTGCCAGCAGTGATGACAGCACAGATACGCAGTATTTT
>-|TRBV10-3|TRBD1|TRBJ2-5
CAIRGQRTGQETQYF
TGTGCCATCAGGGGACAGAGGACAGGGCAAGAGACCCAGTACTTC
>-|TRBV11-2|TRBD2|TRBJ2-1
CASSFPTSGSFRRSYNEQFF
TGTGCCAGCAGCTTTCCGACTAGCGGGTCCTTCCGGAGGTCCTACAATGAGCAGTTCTTC
>-|TRBV7-2|-|TRBJ1-5
CASSSGGGNQPQHF
TGTGCCAGCAGCTCGGGGGGAGGCAATCAGCCCCAGCATTTT
>-|TRBV7-9|-|TRBJ2-1
CASSFTGGEQFF
TGTGCCAGCAGCTTTACAGGAGGCGAGCAGTTCTTC
>-|TRBV20-1|-|TRBJ1-5
CSASRTGPNQPQHF
TGCAGTGCTTCTAGGACCGGACCTAATCAGCCCCAGCATTTT
>-|TRBV29-1|-|TRBJ2-1
CSVQRDPGANEQFF
TGCAGCGTCCAACGGGACCCGGGGGCGAATGAGCAGTTCTTC
>-|TRBV29-1|-|TRBJ2-3
CSVERYSRDTQYF
TGCAGCGTTGAGAGATATAGCAGGGATACGCAGTATTTT
>-|TRBV7-2|TRBD2|TRBJ2-3
CASSLAGGYTDTQYF
TGTGCCAGCAGCCTAGCGGGGGGGTACACAGATACGCAGTATTTT
>-|TRBV12-3/TRBV12-4|-|TRBJ1-1
CASIKLGLNTEAFF
TGTGCCAGCATTAAGCTGGGTCTTAACACTGAAGCTTTCTTT
>-|TRBV20-1|TRBD2|TRBJ2-3
CSAPLMPGGQDTQYF
TGCAGTGCCCCTTTAATGCCGGGGGGGCAAGATACGCAGTATTTT
>-|TRBV23-1|-|TRBJ2-2
CASSQGAVTGELFF
TGCGCCAGCAGTCAGGGGGCAGTAACCGGGGAGCTGTTTTTT
>-|TRBV27|-|TRBJ1-6
CASSLSSGTPNSPLHF
TGTGCCAGCAGTTTATCGTCCGGGACACCCAATTCACCCCTCCACTTT
>-|TRBV20-1|-|TRBJ2-5
CSAARGAWETQYF
TGCAGTGCCGCTAGAGGGGCGTGGGAGACCCAGTACTTC
>-|TRBV5-6|-|TRBJ2-6
CASSRETASGANVLTF
TGTGCCAGCAGCAGAGAGACAGCCTCTGGGGCCAACGTCCTGACTTTC
>-|TRBV7-2|-|TRBJ2-3
CASSDSRPTDTQYF
TGTGCCAGCAGCGACAGCAGACCCACAGATACGCAGTATTTT
>once|TRBV5-4|-|TRBJ2-7
CASSSRSGYEQYF
TGTGCCAGCAGCTCACGAAGTGGCTACGAGCAGTACTTC
>-|TRBV6-1|-|TRBJ1-1
CASSEGLKGALTLNTEAFF
TGTGCCAGCAGTGAAGGCTTGAAAGGGGCGTTAACTTTGAACACTGAAGCTTTCTTT
>once|TRBV27|TRBD1|TRBJ2-5
CASRGAGGRGETQYF
TGTGCCAGCAGGGGGGCAGGGGGCAGAGGAGAGACCCAGTACTTC
>few|TRBV29-1|TRBD1|TRBJ1-1
CSGRQGLNTEAFF
TGCAGCGGGAGACAGGGATTGAACACTGAAGCTTTCTTT
>-|TRBV5-1|-|TRBJ1-1
CASSLGLMNTEAFF
TGTGCCAGCAGTTTGGGCCTGATGAACACTGAAGCTTTCTTT
>-|TRBV12-3/TRBV12-4|TRBD1|TRBJ2-3
CASSPFLLTGQLTQYF
TGTGCCAGCAGTCCGTTTCTCCTTACGGGACAGCTGACGCAGTATTTT
>-|TRBV12-5|-|TRBJ2-2
CASGFGRSKGELFF
TGTGCTAGTGGTTTCGGCAGGAGTAAAGGGGAGCTGTTTTTT
>-|TRBV28|TRBD1|TRBJ1-4
CASSLGQATNEKLFF
TGTGCCAGCAGTTTAGGACAGGCAACTAATGAAAAACTGTTTTTT
>-|TRBV23-1|-|TRBJ2-5
CASSQLKRSLYQETQYF
TGCGCCAGCAGTCAATTGAAAAGGAGCCTGTACCAAGAGACCCAGTACTTC
>-|TRBV15|-|TRBJ1-4
CATSGISAANEKLFF
TGTGCCACCAGCGGTATATCGGCGGCTAATGAAAAACTGTTTTTT
>-|TRBV2|-|TRBJ1-2
CASSEGRDGYTF
TGTGCCAGCAGTGAAGGGAGGGATGGCTACACCTTC
>-|TRBV10-3|-|TRBJ2-7
CAISELGTQSYEQYF
TGTGCCATCAGTGAGCTTGGGACACAAAGCTACGAGCAGTACTTC
>-|TRBV29-1|TRBD2|TRBJ2-3
CSVERGGSDTQYF
TGCAGCGTTGAACGGGGGGGGTCAGATACGCAGTATTTT
>-|TRBV6-5|TRBD1|TRBJ1-3
CASSYSGGTGGNTIYF
TGTGCCAGCAGTTACTCGGGTGGGACAGGGGGAAACACCATATATTTT
>-|TRBV7-2|-|TRBJ1-1
CASSHSGTTEAFF
TGTGCCAGCAGCCATTCAGGAACCACTGAAGCTTTCTTT
>few|TRBV7-9|-|TRBJ1-2
CASSQDSNYGYTF
TGTGCCAGCAGCCAGGACAGTAACTATGGCTACACCTTC
>-|TRBV28|-|TRBJ1-2
CASSLGTGRHYGYTF
TGTGCCAGCAGTTTAGGGACGGGACGGCACTATGGCTACACCTTC
>-|TRBV19|TRBD1|TRBJ1-2
CASSGQLRYGYTF
TGTGCCAGCTCGGGACAGTTGCGCTATGGCTACACCTTC
>-|TRBV5-8|TRBD1|TRBJ2-7
CASSLQDRATYEQYF
TGTGCCAGCAGCTTACAGGACAGGGCCACCTACGAGCAGTACTTC
>-|TRBV14|-|TRBJ1-1
CASSRIGRTNTEAFF
TGTGCCAGCAGCCGTATAGGTCGGACGAACACTGAAGCTTTCTTT
>few|TRBV5-4|-|TRBJ2-6
CASSLDGSGANVLTF
TGTGCCAGCAGTTTAGATGGCTCTGGGGCCAACGTCCTGACTTTC
>-|TRBV20-1|-|TRBJ2-5
CSASSRTFGKETQYF
TGCAGTGCTAGCTCGAGGACCTTCGGGAAAGAGACCCAGTACTTC
>-|TRBV24-1|TRBD1|TRBJ2-1
CATRGQNEQFF
TGTGCCACTCGGGGACAGAATGAGCAGTTCTTC
>-|TRBV2|-|TRBJ2-1
CASSSSVYEQFF
TGTGCCAGCAGTTCTAGCGTTTATGAGCAGTTCTTC
>-|TRBV12-3/TRBV12-4|-|TRBJ2-1
CASSISGNEQFF
TGTGCCAGCAGTATCAGTGGGAATGAGCAGTTCTTC
>-|TRBV5-1|TRBD1|TRBJ2-4
CASSLGPGQQNIQYF
TGCGCCAGCAGCTTGGGACCGGGACAGCAAAACATTCAGTACTTC
>-|TRBV20-1|-|TRBJ2-5
CSARITGRQETQYF
TGCAGTGCTAGAATAACCGGCCGTCAAGAGACCCAGTACTTC
>-|TRBV18|TRBD1|TRBJ1-4
CASSADREKLFF
TGTGCCAGCTCAGCGGACAGGGAAAAACTGTTTTTT
>-|TRBV29-1|TRBD2|TRBJ2-1
CSATSGRARNEQFF
TGCAGCGCGACTAGCGGGAGGGCCCGGAATGAGCAGTTCTTC
>-|TRBV3-1|TRBD1|TRBJ1-2
CASSHETGRYGYTF
TGTGCCAGCAGCCATGAGACAGGGAGGTATGGCTACACCTTC